A single sample gave rise to the 7 T cell receptor beta chains below, sequenced in a study of cytomegalovirus exposure and HLA in healthy donors. The PCR used 60 Vbeta and 13 Jbeta primers. Method: immunoSEQ multiplex PCR; TCRdb's copy keeps in-frame clones and lacks some. The data hold approximately 75,000 clones, with roughly 84% observed a single time. The sequenced material came from PBMCs. All receptors derive from a man aged 70 or older in good health and CMV-seropositive.

The rearrangement joins TRBV2 to TRBJ2-1; a possible D gene is TRBD1 (5 bases). This CDR3 comprises 14 residues. V was pared by 7 bases and J by 0 bases, with 10 bases between. The V gene's germline CDR1 is SNHLY and CDR2 FYNNEI. CDR3 bases: TGTGCCAGCACCGAACAGGTCTCCTACAATGAGCAGTTCTTC. Protein: CASTEQVSYNEQFF.

The V and J genes are TRBV7-2 and TRBJ1-2, with a tentative D call TRBD1 (5 bases). The CDR3 runs to 14 residues. Trimming removed 4 bases from V and 5 bases from J, with 14 bases in between. CDR1 is SGHTA and CDR2 is FQGNSA in the germline V gene. DNA of the CDR3: TGTGCCAGCAGCTCTCCCGGGACTGATTATGGCTACACCTTC. Residues: CASSSPGTDYGYTF. Drawing the rest from reference TRBV7-2 and TRBJ1-2, the complete variable domain is GAGVSQSPSNKVTEKGKDVELRCDPISGHTALYWYRQSLGQGLEFLIYFQGNSAPDKSGLPSDRFSAERTGGSVSTLTIQRTQQEDSAVYLCASSSPGTDYGYTFGSGTRLTVV.

V is TRBV5-4 and J is TRBJ2-3; 8 nucleotides line up with TRBD2. The CDR3 is 17 residues long. Germline V CDR1 and CDR2: SGHNT, YYREEE (reference sequence). Germline trimming cut 1 base from V and 6 bases from J; bases unmatched to any gene: 13. CDR3 sequence: CASSLFNYGGGADTQYF. The CDR3 DNA reads TGTGCCAGCAGCTTGTTCAATTACGGGGGGGGTGCGGATACGCAGTATTTT.

The J gene is TRBJ1-2, the V gene TRBV11-2; tentatively, D is TRBD1 (6 bases). Germline V lookup: CDR1 SGHAT, CDR2 FQNNGV. V shed 5 bases and J shed 0 bases, with 16 bases lying between them. The CDR3 is 16 residues long. CDR3 protein: CASSAGLGGANYGYTF. CDR3 DNA: TGTGCCAGCAGCGCAGGGTTAGGGGGAGCTAACTATGGCTACACCTTC.

The chain joins TRBV7-9 to TRBJ1-1; TRBD1 is a possible D gene (5 bases). CDR1 and CDR2 from the germline V gene are SEHNR and FQNEAQ (reference sequence). The CDR3 extends over 13 amino acids. The V gene lost 5 bases and the J gene lost 3 bases, with 10 bases spanning the gap. The CDR3 is CASSAGTHTEAFF. Written as DNA, the CDR3 is TGTGCCAGCAGCGCCGGGACTCACACTGAAGCTTTCTTT.

The chain uses TRBV21-1 and TRBJ2-7; the table's D gene call, TRBD1, was not cross checked with the DNA. TRBV21-1 is recorded as a pseudogene. This CDR3 has 13 amino acids. CDR3 bases: TGTGCCAGCAGCATCACAGGGGACTACGAGCAGTACTTC. Its protein product is CASSITGDYEQYF.

This clone was detected only a few times. The chain joins TRBV19 to TRBJ2-7, with 8 bases lining up with TRBD1. Unmatched junction bases numbered 7, after V lost 6 bases and J lost 3 bases. The length of the CDR3 is 14 residues. CDR1 and CDR2 from the germline V gene are LNHDA and SQIVND (reference sequence). The CDR3 nucleotides are TGTGCCAGTAGCTTCCAGGGGGCGGTCTACGAGCAGTACTTC. Translated: CASSFQGAVYEQYF.